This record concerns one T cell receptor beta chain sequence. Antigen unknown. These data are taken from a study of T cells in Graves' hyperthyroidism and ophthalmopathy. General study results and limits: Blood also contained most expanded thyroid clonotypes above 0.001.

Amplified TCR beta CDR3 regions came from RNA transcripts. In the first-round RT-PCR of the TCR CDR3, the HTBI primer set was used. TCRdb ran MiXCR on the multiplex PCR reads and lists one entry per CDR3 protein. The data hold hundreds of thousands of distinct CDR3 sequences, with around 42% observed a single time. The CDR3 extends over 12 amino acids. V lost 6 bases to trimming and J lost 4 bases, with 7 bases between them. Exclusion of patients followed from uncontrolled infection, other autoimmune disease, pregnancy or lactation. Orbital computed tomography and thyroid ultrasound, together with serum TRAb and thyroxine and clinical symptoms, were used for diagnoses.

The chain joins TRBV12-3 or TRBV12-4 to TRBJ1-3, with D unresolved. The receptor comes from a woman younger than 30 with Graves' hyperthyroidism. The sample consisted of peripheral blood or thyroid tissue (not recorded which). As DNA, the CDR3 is TGTGCCAGCAGGCACAGAGGAAACACCATATATTTT. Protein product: CASRHRGNTIYF.